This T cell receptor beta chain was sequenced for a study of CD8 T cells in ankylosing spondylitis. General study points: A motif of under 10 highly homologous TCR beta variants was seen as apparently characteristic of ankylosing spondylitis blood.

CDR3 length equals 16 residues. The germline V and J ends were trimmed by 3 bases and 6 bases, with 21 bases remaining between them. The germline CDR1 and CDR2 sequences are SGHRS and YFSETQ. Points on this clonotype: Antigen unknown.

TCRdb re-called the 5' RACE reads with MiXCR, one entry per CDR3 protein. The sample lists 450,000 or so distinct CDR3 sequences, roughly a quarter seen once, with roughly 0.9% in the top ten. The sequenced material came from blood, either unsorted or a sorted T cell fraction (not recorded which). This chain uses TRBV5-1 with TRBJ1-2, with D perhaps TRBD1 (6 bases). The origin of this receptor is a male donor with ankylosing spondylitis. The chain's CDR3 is CASSSGKGQGINGYTF. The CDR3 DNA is TGCGCCAGCAGCTCAGGAAAGGGGCAGGGGATTAATGGCTACACCTTC.